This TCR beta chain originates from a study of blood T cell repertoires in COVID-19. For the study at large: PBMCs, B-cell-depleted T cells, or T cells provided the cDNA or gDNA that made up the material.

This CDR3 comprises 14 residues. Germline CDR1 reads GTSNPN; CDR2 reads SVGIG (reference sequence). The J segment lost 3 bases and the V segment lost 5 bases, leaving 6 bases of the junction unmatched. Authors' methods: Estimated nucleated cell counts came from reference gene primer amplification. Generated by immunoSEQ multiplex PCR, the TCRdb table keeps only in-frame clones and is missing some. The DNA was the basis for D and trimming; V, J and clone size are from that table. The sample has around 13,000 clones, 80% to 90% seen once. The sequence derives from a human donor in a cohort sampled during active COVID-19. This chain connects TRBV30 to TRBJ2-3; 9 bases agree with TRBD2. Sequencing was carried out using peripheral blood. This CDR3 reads CAWGSGGETDTQYF. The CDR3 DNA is TGTGCCTGGGGTAGCGGGGGAGAGACAGATACGCAGTATTTT.